The present TCR beta chain was sequenced within a study of response to subunit inactivated influenza vaccine. TCRdb analysed the RT-PCR reads with MiXCR anew, one entry per CDR3 protein. Of about 580,000 distinct CDR3 sequences listed, around 13% are singletons. This clonotype was sampled from a man in his fifties who received an inactivated influenza vaccine. Sequenced here: PBMCs from blood, sampled approximately 12 days after vaccination.

The CDR3: CASSLVGIETDTQYF. The CDR3 DNA reads TGTGCCAGCAGCTTAGTGGGGATCGAGACAGATACGCAGTATTTT. V and J are TRBV7-9 and TRBJ2-3; D remains ambiguous. Looked up from germline, CDR1 is SEHNR and CDR2 is FQNEAQ (reference sequence). The V end was cut by 1 base, the J end by 3 bases, with 11 bases between. CDR3 length equals 15 residues.